The entry below gives a single TCR beta chain sequence along with its context. Its antigen is currently unknown. PCR used 60 Vbeta primers and 13 Jbeta primers. Method: immunoSEQ multiplex PCR; TCRdb's copy keeps in-frame clones and lacks some. The sample comprises 65,000 to 95,000 clones, over 65% of which are singletons, and 3% to 3.5% rests with the top ten. This specimen belongs to a study of cytomegalovirus exposure and HLA in healthy donors. Study-level information: The study's early data release held about 85 million unique TCRs from HLA-typed donors. Study-level results: Serostatus for CMV was the only available immune exposure information. A later analysis reportedly identified an Asian-associated ancestry cluster as carrying fewer N-insertions than the 666-donor mean. Most TCR sequences were rare, but some public TCRs occurred in many donors.

V gave up 0 bases and J gave up 14 bases, with 15 bases separating them. This CDR3 has 13 residues. CDR1 and CDR2 from the germline V gene are SGHRS and YFSETQ. V gene TRBV5-1 combines with J gene TRBJ2-1, with D perhaps TRBD2 (5 bases). Sample: PBMCs. This receptor was taken from a man between 45 and 60 years old in good health and CMV-seronegative. CDR3 region: CASSLGVERREFF. For the CDR3, the DNA is TGCGCCAGCAGCTTGGGAGTGGAGCGGAGAGAGTTCTTC. Full variable domain (outside the CDR3, taken from reference TRBV5-1 and TRBJ2-1): KAGVTQTPRYLIKTRGQQVTLSCSPISGHRSVSWYQQTPGQGLQFLFEYFSETQRNKGNFPGRFSGRQFSNSRSEMNVSTLELGDSALYLCASSLGVERREFFGPGTRLTVL.